Given below is one T cell receptor (beta chain) in context. Its matching antigen is unknown. The sample originates from a study of type 1 and type 2 diabetes patients. Study information: The whole study generated fewer than 25 million paired-end reads.

CDR3 length equals 14 residues. Unmatched junction bases numbered 6, after V lost 4 bases and J lost 3 bases. Germline lookup yields CDR1 DFQATT and CDR2 SNEGSKA (reference sequence). Genomic DNA was the PCR template. Multiplex PCR with 30 forward and 13 reverse primers amplified the TCR beta CDR3. Via MiXCR, TCRdb re-called the multiplex PCR reads, giving one row per CDR3 protein. The table lists 250,000 or so distinct CDR3 sequences, approximately 50% of them singletons. Study-wide points: Type 2 diabetes patients had few highly-expanded CD4+ clones, median one.

The receptor comes from a man between 18 and 35 years old with type 2 diabetes. Sequencing used peripheral blood mononuclear cells (PBMCs). The chain links TRBV20-1 to TRBJ2-7; 10 bases are shared with TRBD1. The CDR3 protein is CSAKRDRGIYEQYF. The CDR3 region has the DNA TGCAGTGCTAAGAGGGACAGGGGTATCTACGAGCAGTACTTC.